The T cell receptor (beta chain) under discussion was sequenced for a study of T cells in Graves' hyperthyroidism and ophthalmopathy. Study outcomes and limitations: Ophthalmopathy was distinguished from stable hyperthyroidism by 13 V-J signatures. Peripheral blood also featured most of the thyroid clonotypes expanded above 0.001.

Germline CDR1 reads SGHTA; CDR2 reads FQGNSA. The CDR3 runs to 14 residues. The V and J ends lost 4 bases and 2 bases respectively, with 11 bases between them. Across 18 months, stable Graves' hyperthyroidism was marked by no progression to ophthalmopathy. This clonotype was detected a few times. Its antigen is not identified. RNA transcripts gave rise to amplified TCR beta CDR3 regions. First-round RT-PCR targeting the TCR CDR3 was performed with the HTBI primer set. In TCRdb, the multiplex PCR reads were re-called with MiXCR into one record per CDR3 protein. The table includes about 560,000 distinct CDR3 sequences, under 60% detected once.

This clonotype was obtained from a woman between 18 and 29 years old with Graves' hyperthyroidism. The sequenced material came from peripheral blood or thyroid tissue (not recorded which). This chain joins TRBV7-2 and TRBJ1-2; D possibly corresponds to TRBD1 (5 bases). The chain's CDR3 is CASSSLRTNYGYTF. The DNA of the CDR3 is TGTGCCAGCAGCTCCCTAAGGACAAACTATGGCTACACCTTC.